Shown below are 24 T cell receptor beta chains from a single sample sequenced in a study of cytomegalovirus exposure and HLA in healthy donors (dated by TCRdb to 2016 to 2017). Library preparation was by the immunoSEQ multiplex PCR assay. What TCRdb holds here is the immuneACCESS table cut down to in-frame rearrangements. Part of the clones is not present; checked against another copy, under half of the missing clones reflect an unresolved V gene, and the others are unexplained. The table for this sample lists roughly 180,000 clones; approximately 88% of them were counted only once. The top ten hold around 6.7% of the sample. The sample taken for sequencing was PBMCs. The receptors come from a man younger than 35 in good health and CMV-seropositive.

This chain joins TRBV7-2 and TRBJ1-2, with TRBD1 as a possible D gene (6 bases). The V and J ends lost 3 bases and 4 bases respectively, with 9 bases between them. In germline, CDR1 is SGHTA, CDR2 FQGNSA. This CDR3 has 13 residues. CDR3 loop: CASSFDRSYGYTF. In nucleotides, the CDR3 is TGTGCCAGCAGCTTTGACAGGAGCTATGGCTACACCTTC.

The chain employs TRBV11-3 and TRBJ2-3, with D possibly TRBD2 on 6 matching bases. Trimming took 0 bases from V and 4 from J, leaving 14 bases between them. CDR3 length equals 16 residues. CDR1 SGHNT and CDR2 YENEEA come from the germline V gene. The CDR3: CASSLDGSGEPDTQYF. CDR3 nucleotides: TGTGCCAGCAGCTTAGATGGGTCGGGGGAACCAGATACGCAGTATTTT.

This clone was seen only a few times. The genes are TRBV6-6 and TRBJ1-2, with 7 nucleotides matching TRBD1. Germline V gene lookup returns CDR1 MNHNY and CDR2 SVGAGI (reference sequence). Trimming at V came to 6 bases and at J to 8 bases, leaving 6 bases not matched to a gene. This CDR3 has 12 residues. The CDR3 here is CASRPTGVGYTF. The CDR3 coding sequence is TGTGCCAGCAGGCCCACAGGGGTCGGCTACACCTTC.

The chain is built from TRBV7-3 and TRBJ2-2, with 8 bases that match TRBD2. The CDR3 has 17 amino acids. The germline gives CDR1 SGHTA, CDR2 FQGTGA. Unmatched junction bases numbered 8, after V lost 0 bases and J lost 5 bases. CDR3 nucleotides: TGTGCCAGCAGCTTAACAGCGGGAGTGATAAGGACCGGGGAGCTGTTTTTT. Protein product: CASSLTAGVIRTGELFF.

The rearrangement joins TRBV9 to TRBJ2-5, with 9 positions matching TRBD2. V dropped 4 bases and J dropped 1; count of bases not matched to a gene: 14. Germline CDR1 reads SGDLS; CDR2 reads YYNGEE. The CDR3 has 18 amino acids. The CDR3 sequence is CASSPLGAAGGIQETQYF. CDR3 nucleotide sequence: TGTGCCAGCAGCCCCCTCGGGGCAGCGGGAGGAATCCAAGAGACCCAGTACTTC.

The genes are TRBV7-6 and TRBJ2-3; 11 nucleotides line up with TRBD2. The junction had 5 bases not matched to a gene; V was cut back by 4 bases and J by 2 bases. The CDR3 loop spans 16 amino acids. CDR1 is SGHVS and CDR2 is FNYEAQ in the germline V gene. As DNA, the CDR3 is TGTGCCAGCAGCTCCATAGCGGGGGGGATCACAGATACGCAGTATTTT. This encodes CASSSIAGGITDTQYF.

The chain is built from TRBV19 and TRBJ2-7, with 10 bases identical to TRBD1. This CDR3 is 16 amino acids long. Germline V gene lookup returns CDR1 LNHDA and CDR2 SQIVND (reference sequence). V lost 4 bases, J lost 1 base, and 7 bases stayed unmatched. The CDR3 DNA reads TGTGCCAGTAGTACGTTTGGGACAGGGGTTTCCTACGAGCAGTACTTC. This encodes CASSTFGTGVSYEQYF.

The chain joins TRBV5-1 to TRBJ1-1; 7 bases map to TRBD1. This CDR3 spans 16 amino acids. Germline V gene lookup returns CDR1 SGHRS and CDR2 YFSETQ. V dropped 3 bases and J dropped 0; count of bases not matched to a gene: 8. The CDR3 DNA is TGCGCCAGCAGCTCATCCAGGGGGTCGTTGAACACTGAAGCTTTCTTT. Its protein is CASSSSRGSLNTEAFF.

J is TRBJ2-3 and V is TRBV9, with 9 bases that match TRBD1. The V gene end was trimmed by 0 bases and the J gene end by 6 bases; junction bases not matched to a gene: 8. The CDR3 length is 16 residues. Germline assignment: CDR1 SGDLS and CDR2 YYNGEE. CDR3 sequence reads: CASSVDAGTGKDTQYF. CDR3 sequence (DNA): TGTGCCAGCAGCGTAGATGCCGGGACAGGGAAGGATACGCAGTATTTT.

V is TRBV7-8 and J is TRBJ1-1; D is unresolved. V lost 2 bases, J lost 7 bases, and 11 bases lay in between. The CDR3 is made up of 13 amino acids. The germline V gene encodes CDR1 SGHVS and CDR2 FQNEAQ. CDR3: CASSLLAESEAFF. The CDR3 DNA is TGTGCCAGCAGCTTACTCGCGGAAAGTGAAGCTTTCTTT. The full variable domain, with the rest looked up from reference TRBV7-8 and TRBJ1-1, is GAGVSQSPRYKVAKRGQDVALRCDPISGHVSLFWYQQALGQGPEFLTYFQNEAQLDKSGLPSDRFFAERPEGSVSTLKIQRTQQEDSAVYLCASSLLAESEAFFGQGTRLTVV.

This clone was seen a few times. The V gene is TRBV21-1, the J gene TRBJ2-7; the table names TRBD2, a call not compared with the DNA. TRBV21-1 constitutes a pseudogene. CDR3 size: 15 residues. The CDR3 spells CASSKGAGPTYEQYF. CDR3 bases: TGTGCCAGCAGCAAAGGAGCGGGACCCACCTACGAGCAGTACTTC.

The chain carries TRBV4-2 and TRBJ1-4, with a possible D match to TRBD1 (5 bases). V lost 1 base and J 4 bases, leaving 13 bases between the germline ends. Germline CDR1 and CDR2: LGHNA and YNFKEQ. The CDR3 length is 16 residues. CDR3 residues: CASSQVGATVNEKLFF. In nucleotides, the CDR3 is TGTGCCAGCAGCCAAGTAGGGGCTACAGTTAATGAAAAACTGTTTTTT.

This clone was detected a few times. V is TRBV6-5 and J is TRBJ2-7; 11 positions agree with TRBD2. The CDR3 is 13 residues long. Germline assignment: CDR1 MNHEY and CDR2 SVGAGI. V was pared by 4 bases and J by 4 bases, with 0 bases of the junction left unmatched. The CDR3 nucleotides are TGTGCCAGCAGTTGGACTAGCGGGTACGAGCAGTACTTC. Encoded protein: CASSWTSGYEQYF.

The genes are TRBV18 and TRBJ2-1, with 8 bases fitting TRBD2. The trim removed 3 bases at V and 7 bases at J, leaving 5 bases unmatched. The germline V gene encodes CDR1 KGHSH and CDR2 LQKENI. This CDR3 has 14 residues. The chain's CDR3 is CASSPREAKNEQFF. The CDR3 nucleotides read TGTGCCAGCTCACCGCGGGAGGCTAAAAATGAGCAGTTCTTC.

The genes are TRBV4-2 and TRBJ2-5; TRBD1 is a possible D gene (6 bases). V was trimmed by 3 bases and J by 4 bases, leaving 12 bases between them. The V gene's germline CDR1 is LGHNA and CDR2 YNFKEQ. The CDR3 is made up of 14 amino acids. CDR3 sequence reads: CASSHPGTTETQYF. CDR3 sequence (DNA): TGTGCCAGCAGCCACCCCGGGACAACAGAGACCCAGTACTTC.

The rearrangement links TRBV4-1 to TRBJ1-5; 10 nucleotides align to TRBD1. After removal of 4 bases from V and 3 bases from J, the junction contained 9 bases not matched to a gene. Germline CDR1 is MGHRA and CDR2 is YSYEKL. This CDR3 region has 17 residues. This CDR3 is CASSRGQGGKNNQPQHF. The CDR3 DNA reads TGCGCCAGCAGCCGCGGACAGGGGGGGAAGAACAATCAGCCCCAGCATTTT.

As concerns this clone: The junction departs from germline at one end; a sequencing error may be responsible. V usage is TRBV28 and J usage is TRBJ2-7; D is ambiguous. This CDR3 is built from 12 residues. Germline V CDR1 and CDR2: MDHEN, SYDVKM. In nucleotides, the CDR3 is TGTGCCAGCAGTTTATTGGGCATGCCCGGCCTCTTC. Amino acid sequence: CASSLLGMPGLF.

DNA of the CDR3: TGTGCCAGCAGCTCCTCACAGGGGTATTATGGCTACACCTTC. The encoded protein is CASSSSQGYYGYTF. The chain links TRBV5-4 to TRBJ1-2; TRBD1 matches 7 bases. The CDR3 loop spans 14 amino acids. Per germline, CDR1 SGHNT and CDR2 YYREEE (reference sequence). V dropped 3 bases and J dropped 5; count of bases not matched to a gene: 7.

This chain uses TRBV2 with TRBJ2-1; D unclear. This CDR3 has 12 amino acids. Trimming pared 5 bases from V and 12 bases from J, leaving 14 bases between. The germline gives CDR1 SNHLY, CDR2 FYNNEI. The CDR3: CASSLGRPPQFF. For the CDR3, the DNA is TGTGCCAGCAGTCTGGGCCGGCCGCCGCAGTTCTTC.

CDR3 amino acids: CASSLLLAGSYEQYF. CDR3 in DNA: TGTGCCAGCAGTTTATTGCTAGCGGGGTCCTACGAGCAGTACTTC. The chain combines TRBV28 with TRBJ2-7; 9 bases match TRBD2. The CDR3 loop spans 15 amino acids. Trimming took 1 base from V and 1 from J; bases not matched to a gene: 2. CDR1 MDHEN and CDR2 SYDVKM come from the germline V gene.

The gene calls are TRBV29-1 and TRBJ2-1; 8 nucleotides agree with TRBD2. Trimming cost V 3 bases and J 7 bases; bases outside gene matches: 2. Germline V gives CDR1 SQVTM, CDR2 ANQGSEA. CDR3 length: 12 amino acids. The CDR3 reads CSVDPGGNEQFF. The CDR3 DNA follows: TGCAGCGTTGACCCGGGAGGGAATGAGCAGTTCTTC.

The V and J genes are TRBV9 and TRBJ2-3, with D possibly being TRBD2 (6 bases). V lost 3 bases to trimming and J lost 4 bases, with 15 bases between them. The CDR3 extends over 15 amino acids. CDR1 SGDLS and CDR2 YYNGEE come from the germline V gene. The CDR3 is CASSASGGGPDTQYF. In DNA, the CDR3 is TGTGCCAGCAGCGCAAGTGGGGGAGGCCCAGATACGCAGTATTTT.

This clone was observed a handful of times. The chain has TRBV28 and TRBJ1-1, with 8 bases that match TRBD1. V was clipped by 5 bases and J by 0 bases; unmatched bases: 14. In germline, CDR1 is MDHEN, CDR2 SYDVKM. The CDR3 is 18 residues long. The CDR3 DNA reads TGTGCCAGCAGTCACCCGCGATCCTGGACAGGGCTGAACACTGAAGCTTTCTTT. Translation gives CASSHPRSWTGLNTEAFF.

The chain couples TRBV30 to TRBJ1-1; no definite D call. The CDR3 spans 14 residues. Germline values: CDR1 GTSNPN, CDR2 SVGIG (reference sequence). The V end lost 0 bases, the J end lost 0 bases, and 8 bases lay between the germline ends. The CDR3 nucleotides read TGTGCCTGGAGTGTGAGGCCGTTGAACACTGAAGCTTTCTTT. It translates to CAWSVRPLNTEAFF.